The T cell receptor (beta chain) described here comes from a study of OX40 agonist ivuxolimab in advanced cancers. Sequencing was performed with immunoSEQ multiplex PCR; in TCRdb, only in-frame clones are kept and a portion is missing. The sample holds roughly 68,000 clones; 85% to 90% are singletons and the top ten take roughly an eighth. This clone is labeled medium-sized. Its specificity is not known. Overall study findings and caveats: Also present in some nonresponders was a low level of normalized T-cell clonal expansion.

Germline V gene sequence: CDR1 SGHDT, CDR2 YYEEEE. V was pared by 0 bases and J by 5 bases, with 11 bases between. This CDR3 contains 14 residues. The TCR comes from an adult with an advanced solid tumor such as melanoma, head and neck, liver or kidney cancer. The sample was CD4+ or CD8+ T cells sorted from blood, taken in a trial of the OX40 agonist ivuxolimab. The chain carries TRBV5-6 and TRBJ2-5; D gene ambiguous. The CDR3 is CASSLAVDFETQYF. The CDR3 DNA reads TGTGCCAGCAGCTTGGCAGTTGATTTTGAGACCCAGTACTTC.